This T cell receptor beta chain appears in the sequencing data of a study of blood T cell repertoires in COVID-19 (TCRdb year 2020). Looking at the study overall: Samples covering the acute and convalescent phases of COVID-19 were provided by collaborators in the United States, Italy and Spain. The material from the prospective study consisted of cDNA or gDNA derived from T cells, B-cell-depleted T cells, or PBMCs. Where available, HLA class I and class II types were taken from metadata supplied by the sample provider and were not determined by assay-based typing. The dataset comprised deeply sampled blood TCRbeta repertoires from subjects exposed to, actively infected with, or recovered from COVID-19. A freely available public database, intended as a resource for researchers studying the immune response to SARS-CoV-2, is where the repertoires were released. The samples were drawn from two sources: the first 160 participants of the ongoing ImmuneRACE study, and fewer than 1,500 subjects contributed by 6 global collaborators. Sample metadata almost always included a de-identified subject ID, COVID-19 status, age in years and sex.

Cut back by 1 base and 9 bases, the V and J ends lie 8 bases apart. The CDR1 and CDR2 encoded by the germline V gene are SGDLS and YYNGEE. The CDR3 runs 12 amino acids, cysteine and phenylalanine included. Here the CDR3 DNA is all that survives: 36 bases in frame from base 1. TCRbeta CDR3 regions were amplified from genomic DNA by means of the immunoSEQ Assay, a bias-controlled multiplex PCR. The source study handled its data this way. Nucleated cell counts per sample were estimated from amplification of reference gene primers within the assay. To quantify the absolute abundance of each unique TCRbeta CDR3 rearrangement, sequence reads were collapsed and filtered. For each sample, productive Simpson clonality was calculated as the square root of Simpson's diversity index over productive rearrangements. Held by TCRdb, this immuneACCESS table contains in-frame sequences only and omits some clones. Under half of the omission traces to an unresolved V gene where checked; the cause of the rest is unknown. V and J calls and clone size come straight from that table; D and trimming were deduced from the DNA. This sample holds roughly 80,000 clones; 88% were observed only once. 9.1% of the sample goes to the ten largest clones.

Collaborating institutions collected whole blood in K2EDTA tubes following their own protocols. For TCRbeta analysis, collaborators shipped samples in one of three forms: frozen whole blood, isolated PBMCs, or DNA extracted from either of those sample types. Remarks on this clone: Its antigen remains undetermined. The record has no base qualities; no much larger clone is one base away.

On the study overall, not on this receptor specifically: The quantity of clinical and demographic metadata differed by source and by participant and was supplied without curation.

The chain is assembled from TRBV9 and TRBJ2-1; no confident D gene assignment can be made. The receptor comes from a human donor in a cohort sampled during active COVID-19. What was sequenced was peripheral blood. The nucleotide sequence is TGTGCCAGCAGCGTATCTACGGGTGAGCAGTTCTTC. Translated, this gives CASSVSTGEQFF.